Following are 13 T cell receptor beta chains from one sample sequenced in a study of T cells in Graves' hyperthyroidism and ophthalmopathy. The source material, RNA transcripts, was used to amplify TCR beta CDR3 regions. Primed by the HTBI set, a first-round RT-PCR was run on the TCR CDR3. One entry per CDR3 protein results from TCRdb running MiXCR on the multiplex PCR reads. This table has 800,000 or so distinct CDR3 sequences, 38% appearing once. Sequencing used blood. The receptor source for this set is a man aged 18 to 35 with Graves' hyperthyroidism.

The chain uses TRBV29-1 and TRBJ1-1, with 11 bases that match TRBD1. Looked up from germline, CDR1 is SQVTM and CDR2 is ANQGSEA. CDR3 length equals 12 residues. The CDR3 here is CRAPGQGAEAFF. The DNA of the CDR3 is TGCAGAGCCCCGGGACAGGGGGCTGAAGCTTTCTTT.

This clonotype was counted many times. The chain combines TRBV7-2 with TRBJ2-5; D remains unclear. The CDR3 extends over 15 amino acids. Looked up from germline, CDR1 is SGHTA and CDR2 is FQGNSA. Trimming cost V 5 bases and J 7 bases, with 20 bases left between them. CDR3 sequence: CASSKRAASAGTQYF. Written as DNA, the CDR3 is TGTGCCAGCAGCAAAAGGGCGGCTTCTGCTGGGACCCAGTACTTC.

The sample holds many counts of this clonotype. V usage is TRBV5-1 and J usage is TRBJ1-2; 7 positions agree with TRBD1. Trimming at V came to 4 bases and at J to 4 bases, leaving 7 bases not matched to a gene. The CDR3 spans 14 residues. Per the germline V gene, CDR1 is SGHRS and CDR2 is YFSETQ. The CDR3 nucleotides read TGCGCCAGCAGCGCCGGGACAGATACCTATGGCTACACCTTC. Translation gives CASSAGTDTYGYTF.

To note about this clonotype: The junction differs from germline at one of its ends, possibly a read error. V gene TRBV7-3 combines with J gene TRBJ1-1; D is undetermined. The germline CDR1 and CDR2 sequences are SGHTA and FQGTGA. The length of the CDR3 is 14 residues. As DNA, the CDR3 is TGCGCCAGCAGCCAAGAGCACAGGAACACTGAAGCTTTCTTT. Translating it yields CASSQEHRNTEAFF.

The gene calls are TRBV10-3 and TRBJ2-5; no definite D call. Per germline, CDR1 ENHRY and CDR2 SYGVKD. CDR3 length equals 12 residues. V dropped 2 bases and J dropped 7 bases, with 8 bases sitting between them. Here the CDR3 reads CAISETVGTQYF. The DNA of the CDR3 is TGTGCCATCAGTGAGACAGTGGGGACCCAGTACTTC.

The table lists this clonotype with many counts. V is TRBV10-1 and J is TRBJ2-7, with a weak D call TRBD1 (5 bases). V lost 0 bases and J 5 bases, leaving 8 bases between the germline ends. This CDR3 has 13 residues. Germline V lookup: CDR1 WNHNN, CDR2 SYGVQD (reference sequence). The CDR3 region is CASSESLGDEQYF. CDR3 coding DNA: TGCGCCAGCAGTGAGTCGTTAGGGGACGAGCAGTACTTC.

The rearrangement uses TRBV6-5 and TRBJ1-2; D uncertain. V was pared by 5 bases and J by 5 bases, with 15 bases between. CDR1 and CDR2 from the germline V gene are MNHEY and SVGAGI. This CDR3 spans 14 amino acids. CDR3 in amino acids: CASSGSSQAYGYTF. The CDR3 bases are TGTGCCAGCAGTGGGAGTTCACAAGCGTATGGCTACACCTTC.

This clonotype was detected once. The V and J genes are TRBV10-3 and TRBJ2-5; D is undetermined. CDR1 ENHRY and CDR2 SYGVKD come from the germline V gene. The CDR3 spans 13 residues. The V end lost 2 bases, the J end lost 9 bases, and 13 bases lay between the germline ends. The CDR3 loop is CAISERGNQPQYF. CDR3 DNA sequence: TGTGCCATCAGTGAGAGAGGCAATCAGCCCCAGTACTTC.

This chain connects TRBV7-6 to TRBJ2-7, with TRBD1 matching over 7 bases. This CDR3 contains 18 residues. CDR1 and CDR2 from the germline V gene are SGHVS and FNYEAQ. Losses at the gene ends were 5 bases for V and 1 base for J; bases not matched to a gene: 17. DNA for the CDR3: TGTGCCAGCAGCCAAGACCTCCGGGGACAGCAACGTTCCTACGAGCAGTACTTC. As protein: CASSQDLRGQQRSYEQYF. The variable domain in full, with the rest retrieved from reference TRBV7-6 and TRBJ2-7, is GAGVSQSPRYKVTKRGQDVALRCDPISGHVSLYWYRQALGQGPEFLTYFNYEAQQDKSGLPNDRFSAERPEGSISTLTIQRTEQRDSAMYRCASSQDLRGQQRSYEQYFGPGTRLTVT.

Turning to this clonotype: One end of the junction is discordant with germline, which a read error may explain. The J gene is TRBJ2-3, the V gene TRBV2; the match to TRBD2 covers 7 bases. CDR3 length: 17 amino acids. The germline V gene encodes CDR1 SNHLY and CDR2 FYNNEI. CDR3 sequence reads: CASSDIAAGLPTDTQYF. CDR3 sequence (DNA): TGCGCCAGCAGTGATATTGCAGCGGGGCTCCCCACAGATACGCAGTATTTT.

This chain uses TRBV12-3 or TRBV12-4 with TRBJ1-1; D ambiguous. V lost 5 bases to trimming and J lost 1 base, with 14 bases between them. CDR3 size: 15 residues. The chain's CDR3 is CASSPSREGNTEAFF. The CDR3 bases are TGTGCCAGCAGTCCTTCAAGGGAGGGGAACACTGAAGCTTTCTTT.

The chain is built from TRBV20-1 and TRBJ1-5; D is undetermined. Germline CDR1 is DFQATT and CDR2 is SNEGSKA (reference sequence). CDR3 length: 14 amino acids. V was clipped by 2 bases and J by 0 bases, with 8 bases between them. The CDR3 sequence is CSARSGSSNQPQHF. CDR3 in DNA: TGCAGTGCTAGAAGCGGGAGTAGCAATCAGCCCCAGCATTTT.

The CDR3 region has the DNA TGTGCCAGTTCCCCCAGGGGAGGCTCACAAGAGACCCAGTACTTC. It yields the protein CASSPRGGSQETQYF. J is TRBJ2-5 and V is TRBV19; either TRBD1 or TRBD2 may fit D (6 bases each). Deletions cut 8 bases from V and 2 bases from J, with 18 bases between. This CDR3 is built from 15 residues. CDR1 is LNHDA and CDR2 is SQIVND in the germline V gene (reference sequence). The whole variable domain, filled in from reference TRBV19 and TRBJ2-5, reads DGGITQSPKYLFRKEGQNVTLSCEQNLNHDAMYWYRQDPGQGLRLIYYSQIVNDFQKGDIAEGYSVSREKKESFPLTVTSAQKNPTAFYLCASSPRGGSQETQYFGPGTRLLVL.